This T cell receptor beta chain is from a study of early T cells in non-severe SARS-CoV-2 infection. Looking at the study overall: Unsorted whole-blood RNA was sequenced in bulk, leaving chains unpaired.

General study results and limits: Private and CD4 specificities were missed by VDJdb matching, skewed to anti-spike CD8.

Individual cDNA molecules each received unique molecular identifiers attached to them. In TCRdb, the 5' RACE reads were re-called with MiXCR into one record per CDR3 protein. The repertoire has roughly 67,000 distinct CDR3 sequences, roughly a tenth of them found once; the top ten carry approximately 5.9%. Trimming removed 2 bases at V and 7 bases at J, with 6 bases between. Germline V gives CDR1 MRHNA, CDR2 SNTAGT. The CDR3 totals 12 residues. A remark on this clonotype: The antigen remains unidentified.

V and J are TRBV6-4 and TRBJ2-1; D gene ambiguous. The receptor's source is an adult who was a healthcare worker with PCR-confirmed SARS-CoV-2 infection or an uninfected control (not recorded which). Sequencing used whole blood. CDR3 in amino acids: CASSDEKNEQFF. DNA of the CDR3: TGTGCCAGCAGTGACGAAAAGAATGAGCAGTTCTTC.